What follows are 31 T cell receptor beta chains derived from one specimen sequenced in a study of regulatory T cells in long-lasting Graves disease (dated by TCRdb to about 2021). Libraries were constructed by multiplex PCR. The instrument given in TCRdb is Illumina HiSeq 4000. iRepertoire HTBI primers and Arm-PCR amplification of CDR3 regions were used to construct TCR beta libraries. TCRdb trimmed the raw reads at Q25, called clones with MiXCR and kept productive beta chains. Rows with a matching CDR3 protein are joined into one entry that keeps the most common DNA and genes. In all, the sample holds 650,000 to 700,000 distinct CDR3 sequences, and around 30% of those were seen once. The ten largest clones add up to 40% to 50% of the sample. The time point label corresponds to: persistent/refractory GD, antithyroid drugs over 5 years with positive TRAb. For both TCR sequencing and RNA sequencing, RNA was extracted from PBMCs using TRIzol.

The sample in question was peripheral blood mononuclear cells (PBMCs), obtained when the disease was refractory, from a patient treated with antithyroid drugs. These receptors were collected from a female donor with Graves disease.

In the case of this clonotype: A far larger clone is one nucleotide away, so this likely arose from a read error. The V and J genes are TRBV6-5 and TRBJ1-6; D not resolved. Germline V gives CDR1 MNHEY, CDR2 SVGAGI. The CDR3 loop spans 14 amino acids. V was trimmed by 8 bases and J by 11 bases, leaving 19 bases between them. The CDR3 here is CASHTAGPNTPLHF. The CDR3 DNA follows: TGTGCCAGCCACACAGCGGGCCCCAATACACCCCTCCACTTT.

As DNA, the CDR3 is TGTGCCAGCAGCCAAGTTGGGGGACAGGGAACCATCGAGCAGTACTTC. Protein sequence: CASSQVGGQGTIEQYF. The chain links TRBV5-5 to TRBJ2-7; 9 nucleotides match TRBD1. The V gene's germline CDR1 is SGHKS and CDR2 YYEKEE (reference sequence). CDR3 size: 16 residues. After removal of 4 bases from V and 6 bases from J, the junction contained 14 bases not matched to a gene.

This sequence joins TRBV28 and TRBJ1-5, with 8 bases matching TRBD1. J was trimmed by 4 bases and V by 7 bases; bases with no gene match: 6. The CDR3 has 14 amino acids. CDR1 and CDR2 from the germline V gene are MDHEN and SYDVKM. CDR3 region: CASTGTGSNQPQHF. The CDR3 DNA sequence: TGTGCCAGCACCGGGACAGGCTCAAATCAGCCCCAGCATTTT.

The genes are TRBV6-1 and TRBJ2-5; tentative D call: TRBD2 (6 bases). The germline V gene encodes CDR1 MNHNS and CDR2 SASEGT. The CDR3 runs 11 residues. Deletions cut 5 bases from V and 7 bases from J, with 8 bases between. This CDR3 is CASSIGGTQYF. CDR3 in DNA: TGTGCCAGCAGTATCGGGGGGACCCAGTACTTC.

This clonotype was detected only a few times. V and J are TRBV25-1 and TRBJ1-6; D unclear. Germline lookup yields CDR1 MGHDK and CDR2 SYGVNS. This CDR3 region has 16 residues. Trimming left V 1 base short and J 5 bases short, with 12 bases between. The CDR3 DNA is TGTGCCAGCAGTGAATGGCGGGGAATGGATAATTCACCCCTCCACTTT. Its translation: CASSEWRGMDNSPLHF. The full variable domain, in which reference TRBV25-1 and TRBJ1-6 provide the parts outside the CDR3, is EADIYQTPRYLVIGTGKKITLECSQTMGHDKMYWYQQDPGMELHLIHYSYGVNSTEKGDLSSESTVSRIRTEHFPLTLESARPSHTSQYLCASSEWRGMDNSPLHFGNGTRLTVT.

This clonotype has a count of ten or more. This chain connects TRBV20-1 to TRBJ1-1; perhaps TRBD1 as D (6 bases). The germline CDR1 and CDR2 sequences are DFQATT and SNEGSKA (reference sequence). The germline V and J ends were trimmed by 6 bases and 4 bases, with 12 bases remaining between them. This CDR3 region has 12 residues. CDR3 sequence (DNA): TGCAGTGCAACACAGGGAGGCACTGAAGCTTTCTTT. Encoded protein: CSATQGGTEAFF.

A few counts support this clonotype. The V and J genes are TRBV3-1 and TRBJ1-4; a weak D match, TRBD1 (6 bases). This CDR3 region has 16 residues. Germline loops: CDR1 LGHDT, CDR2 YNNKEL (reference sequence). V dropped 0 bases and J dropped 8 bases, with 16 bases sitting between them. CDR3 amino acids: CASSQDLTGKGEKLFF. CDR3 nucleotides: TGTGCCAGCAGCCAAGATTTAACAGGGAAGGGAGAAAAACTGTTTTTT.

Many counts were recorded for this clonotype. In nucleotides, the CDR3 is TGTGCCAGCAGCCCTGGAGGGTTCGAGAGCACTGAAGCTTTCTTT. Translating gives CASSPGGFESTEAFF. V gene TRBV28 combines with J gene TRBJ1-1; no definite D call. The CDR3 loop spans 15 amino acids. The germline CDR1 and CDR2 sequences are MDHEN and SYDVKM. With 6 bases removed from V and 4 bases from J, the gap between germline ends came to 18 bases.

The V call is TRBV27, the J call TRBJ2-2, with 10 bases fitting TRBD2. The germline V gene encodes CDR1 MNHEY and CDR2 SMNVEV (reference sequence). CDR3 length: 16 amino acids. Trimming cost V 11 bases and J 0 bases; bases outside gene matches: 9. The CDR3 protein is CASTPLAGTNTGELFF. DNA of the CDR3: TGTGCCTCCACCCCACTAGCGGGGACGAACACCGGGGAGCTGTTTTTT.

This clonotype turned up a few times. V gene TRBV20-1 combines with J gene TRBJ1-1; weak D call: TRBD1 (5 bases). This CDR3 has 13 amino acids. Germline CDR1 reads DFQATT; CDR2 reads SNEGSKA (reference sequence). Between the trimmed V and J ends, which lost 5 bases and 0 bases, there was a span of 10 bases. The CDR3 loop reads CSAGGYLNTEAFF. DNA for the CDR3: TGCAGTGCTGGGGGATATCTGAACACTGAAGCTTTCTTT.

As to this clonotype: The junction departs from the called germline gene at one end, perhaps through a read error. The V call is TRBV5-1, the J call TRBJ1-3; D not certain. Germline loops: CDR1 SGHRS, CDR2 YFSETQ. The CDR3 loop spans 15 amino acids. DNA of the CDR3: TGTGCCAGCAGCTTGACCGCCAGTTCTGGAAACACCATATATTTT. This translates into CASSLTASSGNTIYF. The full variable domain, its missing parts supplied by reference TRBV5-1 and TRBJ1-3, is KAGVTQTPRYLIKTRGQQVTLSCSPISGHRSVSWYQQTPGQGLQFLFEYFSETQRNKGNFPGRFSGRQFSNSRSEMNVSTLELGDSALYLCASSLTASSGNTIYFGEGSWLTVV.

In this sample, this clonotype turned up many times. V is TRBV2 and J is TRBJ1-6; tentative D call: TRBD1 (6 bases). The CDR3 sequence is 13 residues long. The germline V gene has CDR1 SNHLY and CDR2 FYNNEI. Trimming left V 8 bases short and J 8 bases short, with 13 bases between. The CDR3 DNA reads TGTGCCAGCCAAAGGGGGTTTGATTCACCCCTCCACTTT. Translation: CASQRGFDSPLHF.

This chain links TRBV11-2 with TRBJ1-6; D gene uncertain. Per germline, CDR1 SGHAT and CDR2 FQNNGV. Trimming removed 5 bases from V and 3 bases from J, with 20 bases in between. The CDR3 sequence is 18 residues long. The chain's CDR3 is CASSPLAQRFYYNSPLHF. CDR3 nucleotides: TGTGCCAGCAGCCCGCTAGCACAGAGATTTTACTATAATTCACCCCTCCACTTT.

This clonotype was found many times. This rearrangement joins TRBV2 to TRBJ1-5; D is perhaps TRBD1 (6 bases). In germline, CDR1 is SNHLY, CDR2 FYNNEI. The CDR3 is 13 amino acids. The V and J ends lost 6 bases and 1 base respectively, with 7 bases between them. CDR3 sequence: CASRGGSNQPQHF. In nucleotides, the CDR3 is TGTGCCAGCAGAGGGGGGAGCAATCAGCCCCAGCATTTT.

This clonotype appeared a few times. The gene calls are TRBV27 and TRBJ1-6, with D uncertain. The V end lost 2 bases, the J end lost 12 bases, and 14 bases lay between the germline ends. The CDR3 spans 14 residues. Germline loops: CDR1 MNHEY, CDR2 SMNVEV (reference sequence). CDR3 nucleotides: TGTGCCAGCAGTTTACAATTGGAGGGCCGACCCCTCCACTTT. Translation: CASSLQLEGRPLHF.

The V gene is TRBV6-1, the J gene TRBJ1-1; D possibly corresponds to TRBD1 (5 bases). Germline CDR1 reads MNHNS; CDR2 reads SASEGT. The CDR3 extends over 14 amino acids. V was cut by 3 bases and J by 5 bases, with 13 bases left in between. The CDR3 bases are TGTGCCAGCAGTGATGGGGCGGAGGATACTGAAGCTTTCTTT. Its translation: CASSDGAEDTEAFF.

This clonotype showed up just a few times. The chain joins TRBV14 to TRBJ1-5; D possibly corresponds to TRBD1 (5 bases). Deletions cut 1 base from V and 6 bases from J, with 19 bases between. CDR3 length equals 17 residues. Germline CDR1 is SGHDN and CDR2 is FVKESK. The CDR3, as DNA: TGTGCCAGCAGCCAAGGTCTCATGACAGAGTCCCCTCAGCCCCAGCATTTT. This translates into CASSQGLMTESPQPQHF.

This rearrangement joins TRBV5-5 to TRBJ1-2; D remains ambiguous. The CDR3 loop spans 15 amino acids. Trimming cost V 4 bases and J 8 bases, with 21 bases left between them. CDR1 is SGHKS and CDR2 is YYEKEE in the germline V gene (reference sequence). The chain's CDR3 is CASSRDRGSFSGYTF. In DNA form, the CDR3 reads TGTGCCAGCAGCCGTGATCGGGGTTCCTTTTCGGGCTACACCTTC.

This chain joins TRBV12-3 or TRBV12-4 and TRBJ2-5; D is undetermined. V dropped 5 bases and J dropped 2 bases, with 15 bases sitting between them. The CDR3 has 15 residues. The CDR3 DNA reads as TGTGCCAGCAGTGCCCCCGAGGATATACAAGAGACCCAGTACTTC. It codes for CASSAPEDIQETQYF.

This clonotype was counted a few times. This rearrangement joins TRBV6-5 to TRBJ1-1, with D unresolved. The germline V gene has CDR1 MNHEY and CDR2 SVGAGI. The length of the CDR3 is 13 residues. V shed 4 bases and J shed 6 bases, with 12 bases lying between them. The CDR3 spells CASSSLLGPEAFF. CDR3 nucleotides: TGTGCCAGCAGTTCCCTGCTGGGCCCTGAAGCTTTCTTT.

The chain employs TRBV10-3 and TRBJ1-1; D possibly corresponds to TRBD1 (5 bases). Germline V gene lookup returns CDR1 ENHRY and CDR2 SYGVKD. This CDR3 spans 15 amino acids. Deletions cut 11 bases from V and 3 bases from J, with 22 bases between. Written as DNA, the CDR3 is TGTGCCTCAACTGGGGCGAGGGGCCGATACACTGAAGCTTTCTTT. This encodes CASTGARGRYTEAFF.

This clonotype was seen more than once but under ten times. The DNA of the CDR3 is TGCGCCAGCAGCTTACAGGGGATGGACTACGAGCAGTACTTC. This gives the protein CASSLQGMDYEQYF. V gene TRBV5-1 combines with J gene TRBJ2-7, with 7 bases aligning to TRBD1. CDR1 SGHRS and CDR2 YFSETQ come from the germline V gene. The CDR3 consists of 14 residues. J lost 3 bases, V lost 2 bases, and 5 bases had no gene match.

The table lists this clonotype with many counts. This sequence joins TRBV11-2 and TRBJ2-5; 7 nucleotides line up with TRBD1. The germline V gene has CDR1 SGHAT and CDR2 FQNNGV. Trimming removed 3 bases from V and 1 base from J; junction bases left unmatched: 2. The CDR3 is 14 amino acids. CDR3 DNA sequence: TGTGCCAGCAGCTTGTGGACAGGCCAAGAGACCCAGTACTTC. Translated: CASSLWTGQETQYF.

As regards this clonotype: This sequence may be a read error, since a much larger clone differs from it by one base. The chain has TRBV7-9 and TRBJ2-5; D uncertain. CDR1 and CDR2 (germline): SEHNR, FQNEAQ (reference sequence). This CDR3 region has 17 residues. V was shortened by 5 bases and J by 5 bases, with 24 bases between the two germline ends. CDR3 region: CASSLPGLGPSRETQYF. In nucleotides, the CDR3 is TGTGCCAGCAGCCTCCCTGGTCTTGGCCCTAGTCGGGAGACCCAGTACTTC.

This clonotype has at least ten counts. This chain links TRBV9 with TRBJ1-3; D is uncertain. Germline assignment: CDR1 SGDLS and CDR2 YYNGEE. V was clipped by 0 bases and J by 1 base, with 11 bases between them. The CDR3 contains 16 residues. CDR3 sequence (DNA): TGTGCCAGCAGCGTAGCATACCGTTCATCTGGAAACACCATATATTTT. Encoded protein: CASSVAYRSSGNTIYF.

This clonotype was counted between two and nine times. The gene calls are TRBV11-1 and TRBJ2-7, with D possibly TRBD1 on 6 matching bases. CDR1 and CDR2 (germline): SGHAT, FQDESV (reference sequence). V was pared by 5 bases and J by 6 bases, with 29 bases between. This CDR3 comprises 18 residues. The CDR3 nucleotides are TGTGCCAGCAGCGCGACGGGCCGATTCACAGGGTTGGTTGTCGAGCAGTACTTC. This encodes CASSATGRFTGLVVEQYF.

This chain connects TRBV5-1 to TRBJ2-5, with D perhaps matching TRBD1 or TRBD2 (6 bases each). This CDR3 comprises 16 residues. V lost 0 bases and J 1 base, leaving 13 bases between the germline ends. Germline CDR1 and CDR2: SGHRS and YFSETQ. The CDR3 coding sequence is TGCGCCAGCAGCTTGGAGGGGGGACCCCGCCAAGAGACCCAGTACTTC. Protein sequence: CASSLEGGPRQETQYF.

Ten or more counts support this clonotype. CDR3 coding DNA: TGTGCCAGCAGTTTACCAGGCAGGGGGTTGTATGGCTACACCTTC. Encoded protein: CASSLPGRGLYGYTF. The V call is TRBV28, the J call TRBJ1-2; 7 nucleotides line up with TRBD1. Germline values: CDR1 MDHEN, CDR2 SYDVKM. J was trimmed by 5 bases and V by 2 bases; bases with no gene match: 8. The CDR3 is made up of 15 amino acids.

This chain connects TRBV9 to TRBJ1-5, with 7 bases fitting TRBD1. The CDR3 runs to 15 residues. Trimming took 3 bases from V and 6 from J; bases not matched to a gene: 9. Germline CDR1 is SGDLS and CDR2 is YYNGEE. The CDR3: CASSAQGSTGQPQHF. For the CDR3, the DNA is TGTGCCAGCAGCGCACAGGGGAGCACGGGTCAGCCCCAGCATTTT.

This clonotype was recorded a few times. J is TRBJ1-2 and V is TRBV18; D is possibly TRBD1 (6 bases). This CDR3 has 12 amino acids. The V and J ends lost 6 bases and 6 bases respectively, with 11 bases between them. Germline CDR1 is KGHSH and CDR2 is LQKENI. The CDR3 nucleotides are TGTGCCAGCTCCCGGAACAGGGATGGCTACACCTTC. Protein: CASSRNRDGYTF.

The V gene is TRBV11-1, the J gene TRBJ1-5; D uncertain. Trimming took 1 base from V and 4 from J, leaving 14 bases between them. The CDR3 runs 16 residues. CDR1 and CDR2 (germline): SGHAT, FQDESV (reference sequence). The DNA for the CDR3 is TGTGCCAGCAGCTTAGTTCTACGTTTATGGAATCAGCCCCAGCATTTT. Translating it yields CASSLVLRLWNQPQHF.